Below are 32 T cell receptor beta chains sequenced from a single sample in a study of cytomegalovirus exposure and HLA in healthy donors. Method: immunoSEQ multiplex PCR; TCRdb's copy keeps in-frame clones and lacks some. The sample has 95,000 to 150,000 clones; around 87% are singletons. The sequenced sample was PBMCs. Source of these receptors: a woman between 18 and 30 years old in good health and CMV-seropositive.

The chain employs TRBV6-6 and TRBJ1-2; tentatively, D is TRBD1 (6 bases). Germline V gives CDR1 MNHNY, CDR2 SVGAGI (reference sequence). The CDR3 sequence is 14 residues long. V lost 2 bases, J lost 4 bases, and 11 bases lay in between. The CDR3 DNA sequence: TGTGCCAGCAGTTACCGGGAGGGGGGCTATGGCTACACCTTC. It yields the protein CASSYREGGYGYTF.

J is TRBJ2-7 and V is TRBV11-3; D not certain. Germline CDR1 SGHNT, CDR2 YENEEA. The CDR3 loop spans 14 amino acids. Deletions cut 0 bases from V and 3 bases from J, with 9 bases between. For the CDR3, the DNA is TGTGCCAGCAGCTTAGATGCGGAGAACTACGAGCAGTACTTC. It specifies CASSLDAENYEQYF.

This clone has just a few counts. J is TRBJ1-2 and V is TRBV27; D gene uncertain. Germline CDR1 and CDR2: MNHEY and SMNVEV (reference sequence). The V gene lost 3 bases and the J gene lost 7 bases, with 12 bases spanning the gap. The CDR3 has 13 residues. The CDR3 protein is CASSFTGSGGYTF. CDR3 DNA sequence: TGTGCCAGCAGTTTCACGGGGTCCGGTGGCTACACCTTC.

The rearrangement joins TRBV4-2 to TRBJ2-3; 11 positions agree with TRBD2. The germline gives CDR1 LGHNA, CDR2 YNFKEQ. V was clipped by 0 bases and J by 2 bases; unmatched bases: 10. This CDR3 has 19 amino acids. This chain's CDR3 is CASSQEEFGTSGITDTQYF. CDR3 nucleotides: TGTGCCAGCAGCCAAGAGGAGTTCGGGACTAGCGGAATCACAGATACGCAGTATTTT.

The J gene is TRBJ2-7, the V gene TRBV7-9; the match to TRBD2 covers 9 bases. CDR3 size: 16 residues. After removal of 5 bases from V and 6 bases from J, the junction contained 14 bases not matched to a gene. Germline CDR1 SEHNR, CDR2 FQNEAQ (reference sequence). The CDR3: CASSPRGAGGPLEQYF. CDR3 sequence (DNA): TGTGCCAGCAGCCCCCGGGGGGCGGGAGGGCCACTCGAGCAGTACTTC. Based on the CDR3 plus reference TRBV7-9 and TRBJ2-7, the full variable domain is DTGVSQNPRHKITKRGQNVTFRCDPISEHNRLYWYRQTLGQGPEFLTYFQNEAQLEKSRLLSDRFSAERPKGSFSTLEIQRTEQGDSAMYLCASSPRGAGGPLEQYFGPGTRLTVT.

A few counts support this clone. J is TRBJ2-2 and V is TRBV6-1, with 7 bases lining up with TRBD2. The CDR3 has 13 amino acids. Germline CDR1 MNHNS, CDR2 SASEGT. The V gene end was trimmed by 7 bases and the J gene end by 8 bases; junction bases not matched to a gene: 7. The CDR3 DNA is TGTGCCAGCACTGGACTAGAAGCTGGGGAGCTGTTTTTT. It codes for CASTGLEAGELFF.

This chain links TRBV5-1 with TRBJ1-1; TRBD1 matches at 7 bases. This CDR3 contains 11 residues. Germline CDR1 SGHRS, CDR2 YFSETQ. The junction had 1 base not matched to a gene; V was cut back by 5 bases and J by 6 bases. DNA of the CDR3: TGCGCCAGCAGGACAGGGCCTGAAGCTTTCTTT. Translation: CASRTGPEAFF.

V is TRBV10-2 and J is TRBJ2-2; TRBD2 matches 9 bases. The CDR3 is made up of 17 amino acids. V lost 7 bases to trimming and J lost 3 bases; unmatched junction nucleotides: 12. The germline gives CDR1 WSHSY, CDR2 SAAADI. This CDR3 is CASTPFMVAGDTGELFF. CDR3 in DNA: TGCGCCAGCACCCCCTTTATGGTAGCGGGAGACACCGGGGAGCTGTTTTTT.

The chain links TRBV7-9 to TRBJ1-1; 8 bases are a match to TRBD1. This CDR3 contains 15 residues. Looked up from germline, CDR1 is SEHNR and CDR2 is FQNEAQ (reference sequence). V gave up 5 bases and J gave up 3 bases; unmatched junction bases: 8. CDR3 nucleotide sequence: TGTGCCAGCAGCCCCCCAGGGGGCGCCTACACTGAAGCTTTCTTT. This translates into CASSPPGGAYTEAFF.

The gene calls are TRBV4-1 and TRBJ2-1; unclear D gene. The V end lost 1 base, the J end lost 1 base, and 11 bases lay between the germline ends. CDR3 length: 16 amino acids. Germline CDR1 reads MGHRA; CDR2 reads YSYEKL. CDR3 nucleotides: TGCGCCAGCAGCCAAGTCGCTCCCAGGTCCTACAATGAGCAGTTCTTC. It encodes CASSQVAPRSYNEQFF.

This chain uses TRBV6-5 with TRBJ1-1, with D perhaps matching TRBD1 (6 bases). The CDR3 has 16 amino acids. V was shortened by 3 bases and J by 1 base, with 15 bases between the two germline ends. The V gene's germline CDR1 is MNHEY and CDR2 SVGAGI. CDR3 sequence reads: CASSYSRQASNTEAFF. The CDR3 bases are TGTGCCAGCAGTTATTCTAGACAGGCCTCGAACACTGAAGCTTTCTTT.

The CDR3 nucleotides read TGCGCCAGCAGCCAAGAATGGATAGCAGGGGGCAGAACAGATACGCAGTATTTT. Protein sequence: CASSQEWIAGGRTDTQYF. The chain employs TRBV4-1 and TRBJ2-3; TRBD1 matches at 8 bases. Germline V gives CDR1 MGHRA, CDR2 YSYEKL. Losses at the gene ends were 0 bases for V and 3 bases for J; bases not matched to a gene: 11. The CDR3 contains 18 residues.

The rearrangement uses TRBV11-2 and TRBJ1-2; TRBD1 is a possible D gene (6 bases). Germline assignment: CDR1 SGHAT and CDR2 FQNNGV. The CDR3 is 15 residues long. Trimming removed 1 base from V and 7 bases from J, with 16 bases in between. The CDR3 sequence: CASSLGGRDTGGYTF. In DNA form, the CDR3 reads TGTGCCAGCAGCTTAGGCGGCAGGGACACTGGTGGCTACACCTTC.

CDR3 loop: CASSPRTYSGNTIYF. The CDR3 DNA is TGTGCCAGCTCACCCCGGACTTACTCTGGAAACACCATATATTTT. This chain joins TRBV18 and TRBJ1-3; no reliable D call. CDR3 length equals 15 residues. Germline V gives CDR1 KGHSH, CDR2 LQKENI. V gave up 3 bases and J gave up 0 bases, with 9 bases separating them.

The V call is TRBV7-9, the J call TRBJ1-5; 8 nucleotides agree with TRBD1. The J segment lost 8 bases and the V segment lost 4 bases, leaving 10 bases of the junction unmatched. CDR3 size: 15 residues. Germline V gene sequence: CDR1 SEHNR, CDR2 FQNEAQ (reference sequence). CDR3 DNA: TGTGCCAGCAGCTCGATCACAGGGGGAAGGGAGCCCCAGCATTTT. Translation gives CASSSITGGREPQHF.

The chain is built from TRBV7-3 and TRBJ2-7; no reliable D call. V was clipped by 5 bases and J by 0 bases, with 14 bases between them. This CDR3 has 15 amino acids. CDR1 is SGHTA, CDR2 FQGTGA, per germline. The CDR3, as DNA: TGTGCCAGCAGCCTAGGAGACGGAACCTCCTACGAGCAGTACTTC. Protein product: CASSLGDGTSYEQYF.

This chain connects TRBV25-1 to TRBJ1-2; D not certain. With 2 bases removed from V and 2 bases from J, the gap between germline ends came to 6 bases. The germline V gene encodes CDR1 MGHDK and CDR2 SYGVNS. This CDR3 is built from 13 residues. CDR3 in amino acids: CASSEPGNYGYTF. The DNA of the CDR3 is TGTGCCAGCAGTGAACCCGGGAACTATGGCTACACCTTC.

The chain recombines TRBV6-6 with TRBJ2-7; TRBD1 agrees at 8 bases. With V trimmed by 4 bases and J by 3 bases, 8 bases remained unmatched. This CDR3 has 15 residues. The germline V gene has CDR1 MNHNY and CDR2 SVGAGI (reference sequence). CDR3 residues: CASSSLGQGRYEQYF. The CDR3 DNA sequence: TGTGCCAGCAGTTCCCTTGGACAGGGTCGCTACGAGCAGTACTTC.

The chain employs TRBV7-9 and TRBJ2-1; TRBD2 agrees at 12 bases. Germline V gene lookup returns CDR1 SEHNR and CDR2 FQNEAQ (reference sequence). V gave up 7 bases and J gave up 6 bases; unmatched junction bases: 7. This CDR3 has 15 residues. CDR3: CASTLLAGGSNEQFF. CDR3 in DNA: TGTGCCAGCACCCTACTAGCGGGGGGAAGCAATGAGCAGTTCTTC.

The V and J genes are TRBV6-5 and TRBJ2-1; TRBD1 matches at 8 bases. CDR3 length: 15 residues. Looked up from germline, CDR1 is MNHEY and CDR2 is SVGAGI. The V segment lost 6 bases and the J segment 4 bases; nucleotides outside the gene matches: 8. The chain's CDR3 is CASSSDRGHYNEQFF. The CDR3, as DNA: TGTGCCAGCAGCTCAGACAGGGGACATTACAATGAGCAGTTCTTC.

This rearrangement joins TRBV7-2 to TRBJ2-5; a possible D gene is TRBD2 (6 bases). The CDR3 runs to 13 residues. Per the germline V gene, CDR1 is SGHTA and CDR2 is FQGNSA. The ends were cut back, 1 base at V and 5 bases at J, with 8 bases in the middle. CDR3 in amino acids: CASSLGLAETQYF. The CDR3 DNA reads TGTGCCAGCAGCTTAGGGCTAGCGGAGACCCAGTACTTC. The variable domain in full, with the rest retrieved from reference TRBV7-2 and TRBJ2-5, is GAGVSQSPSNKVTEKGKDVELRCDPISGHTALYWYRQSLGQGLEFLIYFQGNSAPDKSGLPSDRFSAERTGGSVSTLTIQRTQQEDSAVYLCASSLGLAETQYFGPGTRLLVL.

The chain has TRBV4-3 and TRBJ1-1, with a possible D match to TRBD1 (5 bases). V was shortened by 0 bases and J by 7 bases, with 9 bases between the two germline ends. Germline assignment: CDR1 LGHNA and CDR2 YSLEER. There are 13 residues in the CDR3. DNA for the CDR3: TGCGCCAGCAGCCAAGATACAGGCAATGAAGCTTTCTTT. Protein product: CASSQDTGNEAFF.

In its sample, this clone was seen a few times. The CDR3 DNA reads as TGTGCCAGCAGCCAAGCCCGCTACGAGCAGTACTTC. It specifies CASSQARYEQYF. The chain links TRBV14 to TRBJ2-7; no clear D. The CDR3 spans 12 residues. V was clipped by 1 base and J by 3 bases, with 4 bases between them. CDR1 and CDR2 (germline): SGHDN, FVKESK.

The CDR3 loop is CASSDPGQESYEQYF. DNA for the CDR3: TGTGCCAGCAGTGACCCGGGACAGGAATCCTACGAGCAGTACTTC. The V call is TRBV28, the J call TRBJ2-7; TRBD1 aligns across 8 bases. Germline V gives CDR1 MDHEN, CDR2 SYDVKM. The CDR3 consists of 15 residues. Germline trimming cut 5 bases from V and 1 base from J; bases unmatched to any gene: 7.

The chain combines TRBV30 with TRBJ1-2, with 8 positions matching TRBD1. This CDR3 contains 17 residues. The ends lost 3 bases at V and 7 bases at J; junction bases unmatched: 19. Germline loops: CDR1 GTSNPN, CDR2 SVGIG (reference sequence). The DNA of the CDR3 is TGTGCCTGGAGGGACCAGGGGGCGCGAAATTTTTTTGGTGGCTACACCTTC. Encoded protein: CAWRDQGARNFFGGYTF.

A remark on this clone: Other nucleotide sequences in the sample specify the same CDR3. The chain has TRBV5-4 and TRBJ1-1, with TRBD1 as a possible D gene (6 bases). Trimming cost V 2 bases and J 4 bases, with 9 bases left between them. The CDR3 contains 13 residues. Looked up from germline, CDR1 is SGHNT and CDR2 is YYREEE (reference sequence). The CDR3 DNA is TGTGCCAGCAGCTTAGGCAGGGGCACTGAAGCTTTCTTT. Translating gives CASSLGRGTEAFF.

CDR3 in amino acids: CATSREGTLNTEAFF. The CDR3 DNA follows: TGTGCCACCAGCAGAGAGGGCACACTGAACACTGAAGCTTTCTTT. The J gene is TRBJ1-1, the V gene TRBV15; D is unresolved. CDR3 length: 15 residues. Trimming took 0 bases from V and 0 from J, leaving 8 bases between them. The germline V gene has CDR1 LNHNV and CDR2 YYDKDF (reference sequence).

The V call is TRBV10-2, the J call TRBJ1-1; D is possibly TRBD1 (5 bases). CDR3 size: 16 residues. Deletions cut 3 bases from V and 0 bases from J, with 14 bases between. Germline V CDR1 and CDR2: WSHSY, SAAADI. The CDR3 bases are TGCGCCAGCAGTGATGTGCCAGAGGACATGAACACTGAAGCTTTCTTT. This encodes CASSDVPEDMNTEAFF.

This chain uses TRBV29-1 with TRBJ1-2; 8 nucleotides align to TRBD1. CDR3 length: 13 amino acids. With 3 bases clipped from V and 8 bases from J, the junction kept 8 bases outside the gene matches. Germline CDR1 reads SQVTM; CDR2 reads ANQGSEA. The CDR3 nucleotides read TGCAGCGTTGAGGACAGGGAGACGATCGGCTACACCTTC. The encoded protein is CSVEDRETIGYTF.

The rearrangement links TRBV6-1 to TRBJ1-1; D gene unclear. The CDR3 covers 16 residues. V lost 2 bases and J 6 bases, leaving 19 bases between the germline ends. Germline V CDR1 and CDR2: MNHNS, SASEGT. CDR3 DNA: TGTGCCAGCAGTGAATATGAAGCCCGGTATGGTTCTGAAGCTTTCTTT. Amino acids: CASSEYEARYGSEAFF.

The chain couples TRBV19 to TRBJ1-1, with D perhaps TRBD1 (6 bases). Germline V lookup: CDR1 LNHDA, CDR2 SQIVND (reference sequence). CDR3 length equals 12 residues. CDR3 residues: CATGLSNTEAFF. The CDR3 region has the DNA TGTGCAACAGGGCTTTCGAACACTGAAGCTTTCTTT.

CDR3 in amino acids: CASSPKTGGWNTEAFF. Written as DNA, the CDR3 is TGTGCCAGCTCACCTAAAACGGGGGGTTGGAACACTGAAGCTTTCTTT. The gene calls are TRBV18 and TRBJ1-1, with D possibly matching TRBD1 (5 bases). Germline CDR1 and CDR2: KGHSH and LQKENI. V was shortened by 3 bases and J by 1 base, with 15 bases between the two germline ends. The CDR3 loop spans 16 amino acids.